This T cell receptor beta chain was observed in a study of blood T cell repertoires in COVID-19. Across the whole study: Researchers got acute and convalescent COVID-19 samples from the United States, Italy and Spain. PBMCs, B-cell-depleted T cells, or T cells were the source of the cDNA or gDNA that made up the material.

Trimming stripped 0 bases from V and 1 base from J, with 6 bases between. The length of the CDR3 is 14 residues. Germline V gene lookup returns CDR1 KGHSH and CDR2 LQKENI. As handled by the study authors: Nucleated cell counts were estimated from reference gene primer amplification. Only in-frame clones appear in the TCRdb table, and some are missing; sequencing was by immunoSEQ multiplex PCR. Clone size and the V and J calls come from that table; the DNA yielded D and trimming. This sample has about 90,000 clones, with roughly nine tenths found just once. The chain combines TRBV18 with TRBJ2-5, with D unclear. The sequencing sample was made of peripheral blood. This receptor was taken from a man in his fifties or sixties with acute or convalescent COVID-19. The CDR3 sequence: CASSPPSVQETQYF. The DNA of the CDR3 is TGTGCCAGCTCACCACCGTCGGTCCAAGAGACCCAGTACTTC.